This T cell receptor beta chain was captured by sequencing in a study of beta chain features in type 1 diabetes. Study findings and constraints: cDNA-based reads could over-represent cells with high TCR expression.

V dropped 6 bases and J dropped 7 bases, with 11 bases sitting between them. The germline V gene encodes CDR1 LNHNV and CDR2 YYDKDF (reference sequence). The CDR3 sequence is 12 residues long. Expressed TCRB transcripts were sequenced after all isolated RNA was converted to cDNA. Profiling relied on immunoSEQ multiplex PCR, and the TCRdb table lists in-frame clones only, not all of them. The sample includes 350,000 to 450,000 clones, approximately 15% of them seen just once. This clone was seen a few times. Its antigen is as yet unknown. The clonotype was recovered from a man aged 25-45 years in good health. The sample comprised naive CD4+ T cells from blood. The chain recombines TRBV15 with TRBJ2-3, with unresolved D. CDR3 in amino acids: CATSSGRNTQYF. The CDR3 bases are TGTGCCACCAGTTCGGGTCGGAATACGCAGTATTTT.